This T cell receptor beta chain was retrieved from a study of beta chain features in type 1 diabetes. Study background: Patients did not differ from healthy donors in age, gender or cell yield.

V gave up 2 bases and J gave up 3 bases, with 14 bases separating them. The CDR3 sequence is 15 residues long. In germline, CDR1 is MNHEY, CDR2 SMNVEV (reference sequence). Findings and limits, study-wide: Relative to healthy donors, patients appeared to have naive, central memory and Treg TCRB repertoires that were more similar.

On this clone itself: The antigen remains unidentified.

All of the isolated RNA was reverse transcribed, so expressed TCRB transcripts were sequenced. The repertoire was sequenced with immunoSEQ multiplex PCR; TCRdb's copy has only in-frame clones and lacks some. The top ten hold less than 0.85% of the sample, which has 130,000 or so clones, 9% to 10% seen once. The specimen was central memory CD4+ T cells from blood. The chain links TRBV27 to TRBJ2-7, with D possibly TRBD1 on 6 matching bases. The receptor was isolated from a woman aged 40-49 years in good health. The CDR3, as DNA: TGTGCCAGCAGTTTAAAGGACACAGGGCGCTACGAGCAGTACTTC. Translation: CASSLKDTGRYEQYF.